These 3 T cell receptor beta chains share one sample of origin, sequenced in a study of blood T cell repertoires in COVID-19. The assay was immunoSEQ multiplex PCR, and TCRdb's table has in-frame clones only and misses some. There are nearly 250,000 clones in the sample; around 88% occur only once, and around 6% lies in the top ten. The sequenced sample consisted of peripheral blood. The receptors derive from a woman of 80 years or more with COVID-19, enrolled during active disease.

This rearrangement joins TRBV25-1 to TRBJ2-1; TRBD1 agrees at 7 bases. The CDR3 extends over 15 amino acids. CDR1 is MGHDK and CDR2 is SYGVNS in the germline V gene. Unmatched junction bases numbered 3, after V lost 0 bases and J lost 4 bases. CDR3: CASSEYPGGYNEQFF. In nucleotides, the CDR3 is TGTGCCAGCAGTGAATATCCAGGGGGTTACAATGAGCAGTTCTTC.

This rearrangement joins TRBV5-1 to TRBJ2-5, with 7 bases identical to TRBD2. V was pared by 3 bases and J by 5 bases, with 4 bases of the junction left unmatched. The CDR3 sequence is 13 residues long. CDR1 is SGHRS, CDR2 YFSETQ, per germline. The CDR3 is CASSWTRTETQYF. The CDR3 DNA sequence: TGCGCCAGCAGCTGGACTAGAACGGAGACCCAGTACTTC.

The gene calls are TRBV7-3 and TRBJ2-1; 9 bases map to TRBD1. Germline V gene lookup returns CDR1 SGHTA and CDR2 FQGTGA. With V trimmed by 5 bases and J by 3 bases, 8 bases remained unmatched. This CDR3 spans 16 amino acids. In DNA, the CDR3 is TGTGCCAGCAGCACTACAGGGGGCCTACTCTACAATGAGCAGTTCTTC. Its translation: CASSTTGGLLYNEQFF.